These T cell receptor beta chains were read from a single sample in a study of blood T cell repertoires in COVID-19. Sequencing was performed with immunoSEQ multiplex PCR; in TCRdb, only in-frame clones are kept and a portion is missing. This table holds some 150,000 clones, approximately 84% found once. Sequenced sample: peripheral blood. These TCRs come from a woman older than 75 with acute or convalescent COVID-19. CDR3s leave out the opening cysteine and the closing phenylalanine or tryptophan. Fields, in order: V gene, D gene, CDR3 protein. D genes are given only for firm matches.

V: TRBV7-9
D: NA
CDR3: ASGRGSYEQY

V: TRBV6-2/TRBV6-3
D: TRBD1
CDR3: ASSRTGYNEQF

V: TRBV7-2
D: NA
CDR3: ASSGQLNTEAF

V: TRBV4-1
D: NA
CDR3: ASSPGQLSREQY

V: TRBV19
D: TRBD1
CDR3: ASSLGQVRGLYEQY

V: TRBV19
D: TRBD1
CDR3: ASKAGGISNQPQH

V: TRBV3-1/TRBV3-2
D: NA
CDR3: ASSQSRGGGNTIY

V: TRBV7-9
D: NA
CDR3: ASSVQGTEAF

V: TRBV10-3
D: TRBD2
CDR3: AISEIAGSVTGELF

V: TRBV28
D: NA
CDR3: ASSLFLGQGVQETQY

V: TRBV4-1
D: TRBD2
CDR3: ASSQEGLAGANEQF

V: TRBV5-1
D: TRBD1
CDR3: ASRSRTGGSYEQY

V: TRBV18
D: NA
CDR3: ASSPAGLYGSNQPQH